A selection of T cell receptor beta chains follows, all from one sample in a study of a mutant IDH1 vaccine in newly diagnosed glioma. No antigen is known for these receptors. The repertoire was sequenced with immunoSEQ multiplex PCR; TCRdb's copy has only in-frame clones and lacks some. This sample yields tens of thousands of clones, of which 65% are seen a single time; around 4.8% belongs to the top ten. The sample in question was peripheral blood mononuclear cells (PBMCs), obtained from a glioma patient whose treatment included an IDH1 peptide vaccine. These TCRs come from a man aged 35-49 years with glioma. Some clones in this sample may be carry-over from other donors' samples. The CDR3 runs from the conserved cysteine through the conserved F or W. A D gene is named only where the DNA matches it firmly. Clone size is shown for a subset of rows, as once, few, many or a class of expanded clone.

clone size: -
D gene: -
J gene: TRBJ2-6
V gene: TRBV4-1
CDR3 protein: CASSQTNSGANVLTF
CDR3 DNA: TGCGCCAGCAGCCAAACAAACTCTGGGGCCAACGTCCTGACTTTC

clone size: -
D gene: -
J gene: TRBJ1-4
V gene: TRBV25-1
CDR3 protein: CASSEYKKTNEKLFF
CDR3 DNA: TGTGCCAGCAGTGAATATAAGAAGACTAATGAAAAACTGTTTTTT

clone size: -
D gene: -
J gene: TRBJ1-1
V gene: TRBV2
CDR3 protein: CASKGGTEAFF
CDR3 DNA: TGTGCCAGCAAAGGGGGCACTGAAGCTTTCTTT

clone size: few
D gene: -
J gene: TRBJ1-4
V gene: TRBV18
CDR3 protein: CASSPVPIEKLFF
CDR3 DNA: TGTGCCAGCTCACCAGTCCCTATTGAAAAACTGTTTTTT

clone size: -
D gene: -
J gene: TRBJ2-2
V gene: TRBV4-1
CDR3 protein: CASSQADFSNTGELFF
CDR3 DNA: TGCGCCAGCAGCCAAGCGGACTTCTCGAACACCGGGGAGCTGTTTTTT

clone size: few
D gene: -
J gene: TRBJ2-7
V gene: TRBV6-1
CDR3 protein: CASSALQGGDRYEQYF
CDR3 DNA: TGTGCCAGCAGTGCCCTACAAGGCGGGGATCGCTACGAGCAGTACTTC

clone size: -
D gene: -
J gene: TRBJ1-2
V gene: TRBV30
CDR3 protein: CARGQGDVVNWGGYTF
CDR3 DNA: TGTGCCCGAGGCCAGGGCGATGTGGTGAATTGGGGTGGCTACACCTTC

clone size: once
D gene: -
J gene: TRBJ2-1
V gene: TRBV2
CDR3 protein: CASSEFDGGNNEQFF
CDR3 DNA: TGTGCCAGCAGTGAATTTGACGGGGGAAACAATGAGCAGTTCTTC

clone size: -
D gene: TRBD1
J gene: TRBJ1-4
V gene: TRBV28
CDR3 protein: CASSSNDRGYSNEKLFF
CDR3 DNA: TGTGCCAGCAGCTCAAATGACAGGGGATATAGTAATGAAAAACTGTTTTTT

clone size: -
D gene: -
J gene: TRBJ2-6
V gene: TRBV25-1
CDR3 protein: CASKGPANVLTF
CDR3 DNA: TGTGCCAGCAAGGGCCCGGCCAACGTCCTGACTTTC

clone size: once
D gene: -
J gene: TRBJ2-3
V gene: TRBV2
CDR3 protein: CASRPPGRRATDTQYF
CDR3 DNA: TGTGCCAGCAGACCCCCGGGACGCCGAGCCACAGATACGCAGTATTTT

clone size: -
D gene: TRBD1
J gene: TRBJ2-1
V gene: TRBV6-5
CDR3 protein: CATTGLDNEQFF
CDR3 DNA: TGTGCCACGACAGGGTTAGACAATGAGCAGTTCTTC

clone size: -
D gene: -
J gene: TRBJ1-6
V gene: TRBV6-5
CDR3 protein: CASSYGLERFSPLHF
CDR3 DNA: TGTGCCAGCAGTTACGGCCTGGAAAGGTTCTCACCCCTCCACTTT

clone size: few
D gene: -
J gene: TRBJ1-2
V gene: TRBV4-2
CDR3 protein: CASSQGGEGNYGYTF
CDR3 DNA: TGTGCCAGCAGCCAAGGAGGGGAGGGGAACTATGGCTACACCTTC

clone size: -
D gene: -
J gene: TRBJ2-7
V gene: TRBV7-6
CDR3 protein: CASSPSLDPYEQYF
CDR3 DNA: TGTGCCAGCAGCCCCTCTTTGGACCCCTACGAGCAGTACTTC

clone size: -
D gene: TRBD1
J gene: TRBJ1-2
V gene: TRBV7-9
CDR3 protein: CASSPRGLGGYTF
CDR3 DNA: TGTGCCAGCAGCCCCAGGGGGCTGGGTGGCTACACCTTC

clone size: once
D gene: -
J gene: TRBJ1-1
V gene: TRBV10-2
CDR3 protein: CASSEPGMNTEAFF
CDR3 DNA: TGCGCCTCTTCGGAGCCGGGAATGAACACTGAAGCTTTCTTT

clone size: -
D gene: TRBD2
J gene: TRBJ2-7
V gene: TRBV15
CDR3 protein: CATSREGGGLYEQYF
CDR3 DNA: TGTGCCACCAGCAGAGAGGGCGGGGGGCTATACGAGCAGTACTTC

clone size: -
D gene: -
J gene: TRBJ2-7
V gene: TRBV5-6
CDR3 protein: CASSVGGGEQYF
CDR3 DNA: TGTGCCAGCAGCGTTGGTGGGGGCGAGCAGTACTTC

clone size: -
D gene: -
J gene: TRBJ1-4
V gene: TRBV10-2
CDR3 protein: CASRTGVGEKLFF
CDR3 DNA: TGCGCCAGCAGGACGGGGGTGGGTGAAAAACTGTTTTTT

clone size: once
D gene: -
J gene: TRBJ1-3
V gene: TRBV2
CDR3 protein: CASSEGGFSGNTIYF
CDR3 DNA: TGTGCCAGCAGTGAAGGGGGTTTCTCTGGAAACACCATATATTTT

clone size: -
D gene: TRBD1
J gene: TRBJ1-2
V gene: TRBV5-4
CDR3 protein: CASSDGTENYGYTF
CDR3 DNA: TGTGCCAGCAGCGACGGGACAGAAAACTATGGCTACACCTTC

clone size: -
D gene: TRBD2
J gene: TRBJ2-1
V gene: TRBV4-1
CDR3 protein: CASSQVLAGGGYNEQFF
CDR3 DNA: TGCGCCAGCAGCCAAGTCTTAGCGGGGGGCGGGTACAATGAGCAGTTCTTC

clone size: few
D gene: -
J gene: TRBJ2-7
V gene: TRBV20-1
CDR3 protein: CSAVDRYEQYF
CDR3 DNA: TGCAGTGCAGTGGACCGCTACGAGCAGTACTTC

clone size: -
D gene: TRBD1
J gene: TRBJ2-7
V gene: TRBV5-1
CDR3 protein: CASSSTTRQGAMDEQYF
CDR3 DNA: TGCGCCAGCAGCTCCACCACCCGACAGGGGGCGATGGACGAGCAGTACTTC

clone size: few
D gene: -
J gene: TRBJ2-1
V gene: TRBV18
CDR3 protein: CASSLDYNEQFF
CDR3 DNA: TGTGCCAGCTCCCTTGACTACAATGAGCAGTTCTTC

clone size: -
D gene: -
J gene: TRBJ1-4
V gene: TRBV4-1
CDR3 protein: CASSQGAQGDEKLFF
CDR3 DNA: TGCGCCAGCAGCCAAGGAGCCCAGGGAGATGAAAAACTGTTTTTT

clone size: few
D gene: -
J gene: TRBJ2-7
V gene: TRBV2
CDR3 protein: CASGPYEQYF
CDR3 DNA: TGTGCCAGCGGGCCCTACGAGCAGTACTTC

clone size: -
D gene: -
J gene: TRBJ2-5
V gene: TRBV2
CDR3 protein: CASSEYKGTPETQYF
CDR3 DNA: TGTGCCAGCAGTGAATACAAGGGCACCCCAGAGACCCAGTACTTC

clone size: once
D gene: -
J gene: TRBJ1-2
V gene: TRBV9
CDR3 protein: CASSFRGGYTF
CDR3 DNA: TGTGCCAGCAGCTTCAGGGGAGGCTACACCTTC

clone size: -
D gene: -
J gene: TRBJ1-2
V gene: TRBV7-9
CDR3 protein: CASSLGAATNYGYTF
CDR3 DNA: TGTGCCAGCAGCTTAGGGGCGGCTACTAACTATGGCTACACCTTC

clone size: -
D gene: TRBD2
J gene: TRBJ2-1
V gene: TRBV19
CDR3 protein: CASTPSTGSGGAYEQFF
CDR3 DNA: TGTGCCAGTACCCCGTCGACTGGGAGCGGGGGGGCCTATGAGCAGTTCTTC

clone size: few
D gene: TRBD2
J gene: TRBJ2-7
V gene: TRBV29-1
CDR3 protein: CSVEGETSGDYEQYF
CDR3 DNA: TGCAGCGTTGAAGGGGAGACTAGCGGGGATTACGAGCAGTACTTC

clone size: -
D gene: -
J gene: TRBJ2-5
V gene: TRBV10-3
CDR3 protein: CAIRGASETQYF
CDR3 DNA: TGTGCCATCAGGGGCGCCTCGGAGACCCAGTACTTC

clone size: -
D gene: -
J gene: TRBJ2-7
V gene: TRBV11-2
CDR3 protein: CASRRDSLYEQYF
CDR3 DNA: TGTGCCAGCAGGCGGGACAGCTTGTACGAGCAGTACTTC

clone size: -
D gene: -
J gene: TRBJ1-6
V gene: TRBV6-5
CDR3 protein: CASSYEGQYSPLHF
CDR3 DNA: TGTGCCAGCAGTTACGAAGGGCAGTATTCACCCCTCCACTTT

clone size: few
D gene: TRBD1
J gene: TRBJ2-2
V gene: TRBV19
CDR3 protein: CASSRGQGAGRLFF
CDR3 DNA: TGTGCCAGTAGTAGGGGACAGGGGGCTGGTCGGCTGTTTTTT

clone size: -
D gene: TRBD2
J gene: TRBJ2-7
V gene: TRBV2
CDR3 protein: CASSYDWLAGQDSYEQYF
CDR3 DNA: TGTGCCAGCAGTTACGACTGGTTAGCGGGGCAGGACTCCTACGAGCAGTACTTC

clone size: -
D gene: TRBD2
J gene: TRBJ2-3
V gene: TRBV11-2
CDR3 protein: CASSLGTSGFTDTQYF
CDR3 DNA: TGTGCCAGCAGCTTAGGGACTAGCGGGTTCACAGATACGCAGTATTTT

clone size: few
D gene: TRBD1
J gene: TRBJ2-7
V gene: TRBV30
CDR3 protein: CAWKGRGPRGEQYF
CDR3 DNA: TGTGCCTGGAAGGGACGGGGCCCCAGGGGGGAGCAGTACTTC

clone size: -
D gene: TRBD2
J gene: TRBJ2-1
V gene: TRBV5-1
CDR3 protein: CASSRRLAGGLSDEQFF
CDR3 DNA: TGCGCCAGCAGCCGAAGACTAGCGGGGGGCCTGTCGGATGAGCAGTTCTTC

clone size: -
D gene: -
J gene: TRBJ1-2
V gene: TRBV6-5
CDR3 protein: CASSAAGSDGYTF
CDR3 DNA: TGTGCCAGCAGTGCCGCAGGGTCCGATGGCTACACCTTC

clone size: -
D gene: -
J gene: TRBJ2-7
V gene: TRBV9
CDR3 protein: CASSVDGARRSEQYF
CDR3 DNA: TGTGCCAGCAGCGTAGACGGGGCTCGGAGAAGCGAGCAGTACTTC

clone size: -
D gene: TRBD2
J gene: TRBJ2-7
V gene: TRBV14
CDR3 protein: CASSQGAGGTYEQYF
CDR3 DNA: TGTGCCAGCAGCCAAGGGGCGGGGGGGACCTACGAGCAGTACTTC

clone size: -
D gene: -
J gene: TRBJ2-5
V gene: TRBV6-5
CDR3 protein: CASSYYGETQETQYF
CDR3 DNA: TGTGCCAGCAGTTACTACGGGGAGACCCAAGAGACCCAGTACTTC

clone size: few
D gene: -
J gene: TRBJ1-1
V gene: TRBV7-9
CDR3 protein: CASSLTGNTEAFF
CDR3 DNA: TGTGCCAGCAGCTTGACAGGGAACACTGAAGCTTTCTTT

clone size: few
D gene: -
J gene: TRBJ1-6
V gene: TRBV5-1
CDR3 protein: CASSFGSPGPNSPLHF
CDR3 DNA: TGCGCCAGCAGCTTTGGCAGCCCGGGCCCTAATTCACCCCTCCACTTT

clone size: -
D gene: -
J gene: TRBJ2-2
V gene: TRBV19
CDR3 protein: CASSSPGARGTYTGELFF
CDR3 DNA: TGTGCCAGTAGTTCCCCGGGCGCAAGGGGCACCTACACCGGGGAGCTGTTTTTT

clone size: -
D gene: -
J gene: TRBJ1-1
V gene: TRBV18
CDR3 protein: CASSPVLRGTEAFF
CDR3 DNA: TGTGCCAGCTCACCAGTGCTACGCGGCACTGAAGCTTTCTTT

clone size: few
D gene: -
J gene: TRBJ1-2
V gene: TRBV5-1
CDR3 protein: CASSAGGGRNYGYTF
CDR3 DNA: TGCGCCAGCAGCGCGGGCGGGGGGCGCAACTATGGCTACACCTTC